A selection of T cell receptor beta chains follows, all from one sample in a study of B cell selection in AIRE deficiency. Libraries were prepared by immunoSEQ multiplex PCR; TCRdb keeps only in-frame clonotypes and omits some of them. Here the sample spans roughly 23,000 clones, approximately 91% being singletons. Sequencing was done on a sample of CD4+CD25+ Tregs sorted from PBMCs. The source is a human donor in good health. CDR3s include the opening cysteine and the closing phenylalanine or tryptophan. A D gene is named only where the DNA matches it firmly. Some rows have no size entry. The others give once, few or many, or a class for an expanded clone.

V gene	D gene	clone size	J gene	CDR3 protein	CDR3 DNA
TRBV11-1	NA	NA	TRBJ1-1	CASSLAGRNTEAFF	TGTGCCAGCAGCTTAGCGGGAAGGAACACTGAAGCTTTCTTT
TRBV2	NA	NA	TRBJ1-5	CASSEAPRGRGNQPQHF	TGTGCCAGCAGTGAAGCCCCCCGGGGGCGAGGCAATCAGCCCCAGCATTTT
TRBV7-9	NA	few	TRBJ1-6	CASSYRDNSPLHF	TGTGCCAGCAGCTATCGGGATAATTCACCCCTCCACTTT
TRBV7-9	TRBD1	NA	TRBJ1-2	CASSLAPSLTGGLGYTF	TGTGCCAGCAGCTTGGCCCCTAGTTTAACAGGGGGCCTTGGCTACACCTTC
TRBV5-1	NA	NA	TRBJ1-2	CASSWTTSTANYGYTF	TGCGCCAGCAGCTGGACGACCTCTACCGCTAACTATGGCTACACCTTC
TRBV2	NA	NA	TRBJ2-1	CASTLDHYNEQFF	TGTGCCAGCACCTTGGACCACTACAATGAGCAGTTCTTC
TRBV19	TRBD2	NA	TRBJ2-2	CASNIAGVNTGELFF	TGTGCCAGTAACATAGCGGGGGTTAACACCGGGGAGCTGTTTTTT
TRBV5-1	NA	once	TRBJ2-7	CASSFSSYEQYF	TGCGCCAGCAGCTTCAGCTCCTACGAGCAGTACTTC
TRBV7-8	NA	NA	TRBJ2-7	CASSLGGRGNSYEQYF	TGTGCCAGCAGCTTAGGGGGGCGGGGGAACTCCTACGAGCAGTACTTC
TRBV5-1	TRBD1	NA	TRBJ1-4	CASSSGGSEKLFF	TGCGCCAGCAGCTCAGGGGGGAGTGAAAAACTGTTTTTT
TRBV10-1	NA	NA	TRBJ2-3	CASSGTQGGRTDTQYF	TGCGCCAGCAGTGGAACACAAGGGGGACGCACAGATACGCAGTATTTT
TRBV18	NA	NA	TRBJ1-5	CASSPGILGDAGSIGNQPQHF	TGTGCCAGCTCCCCGGGAATTTTAGGGGATGCTGGCTCGATAGGCAATCAGCCCCAGCATTTT
TRBV19	NA	NA	TRBJ1-2	CASSIDGRGLFYGYTF	TGTGCCAGTAGTATAGATGGCAGGGGCCTATTCTATGGCTACACCTTC
TRBV29-1	TRBD1	NA	TRBJ2-3	CSVVRTGGLSSTDTQYF	TGCAGCGTTGTCCGGACAGGGGGCCTCTCGAGCACAGATACGCAGTATTTT
TRBV6-1	NA	NA	TRBJ1-4	CASGSTGLNNEKLFF	TGTGCCAGCGGGTCGACAGGCCTAAATAATGAAAAACTGTTTTTT
TRBV5-6	NA	NA	TRBJ2-3	CASSLEAGVGDTQYF	TGTGCCAGCAGCTTGGAGGCAGGGGTTGGGGATACGCAGTATTTT
TRBV19	NA	NA	TRBJ2-7	CASSIGLPYEQYF	TGTGCCAGTAGTATAGGCCTCCCCTACGAGCAGTACTTC
TRBV20-1	TRBD1	NA	TRBJ2-4	CSAPDRDIQYF	TGCAGTGCTCCGGACAGGGACATTCAGTACTTC
TRBV4-2	NA	NA	TRBJ1-3	CASSSMTGSGNTIYF	TGTGCCAGCAGCTCGATGACAGGCTCTGGAAACACCATATATTTT
TRBV5-1	TRBD2	NA	TRBJ2-3	CASSLGLAGATDTQYF	TGCGCCAGCAGCTTGGGACTAGCGGGTGCCACAGATACGCAGTATTTT
TRBV19	NA	NA	TRBJ1-2	CASSIGPPSYGYTF	TGTGCCAGTAGTATAGGCCCGCCGTCCTATGGCTACACCTTC
TRBV13	NA	NA	TRBJ2-1	CASSNSRGYNEQFF	TGTGCCAGCAGCAATAGTAGGGGCTACAATGAGCAGTTCTTC
TRBV30	NA	NA	TRBJ1-1	CAWSVGMNTEAFF	TGTGCCTGGAGTGTAGGTATGAACACTGAAGCTTTCTTT
TRBV7-3	TRBD2	once	TRBJ2-1	CASSKGGSGRAYNEQFF	TGTGCCAGCAGCAAGGGGGGTAGCGGGAGGGCCTACAATGAGCAGTTCTTC
TRBV11-2	TRBD2	NA	TRBJ2-1	CASSTTSGYNEQFF	TGTGCCAGCAGCACCACTAGCGGATACAATGAGCAGTTCTTC
TRBV19	TRBD2	NA	TRBJ2-4	CASSIDLLAVARGIQYF	TGTGCCAGTAGTATAGATCTGCTAGCGGTCGCCCGGGGCATTCAGTACTTC
TRBV5-5	NA	NA	TRBJ1-2	CASSLVREANYGYTF	TGTGCCAGCAGCTTGGTACGGGAAGCAAACTATGGCTACACCTTC
TRBV27	NA	NA	TRBJ1-5	CASSFGLRQPQHF	TGTGCCAGCAGTTTCGGCCTCAGGCAGCCCCAGCATTTT
TRBV29-1	NA	NA	TRBJ2-5	CSGGLSGTQYF	TGCAGCGGGGGACTGTCCGGGACCCAGTACTTC
TRBV18	NA	NA	TRBJ2-5	CASSSRQETQYF	TGTGCCAGCTCATCGAGACAAGAGACCCAGTACTTC
TRBV2	NA	NA	TRBJ1-1	CASSASRGTEAFF	TGTGCCAGCAGCGCCTCCCGGGGCACTGAAGCTTTCTTT
TRBV5-5	NA	NA	TRBJ2-1	CASSLGERAHEQFF	TGTGCCAGCAGCTTGGGGGAGAGGGCGCATGAGCAGTTCTTC
TRBV20-1	NA	NA	TRBJ1-1	CSARRSEAFF	TGCAGTGCTAGACGGTCTGAAGCTTTCTTT
TRBV19	NA	NA	TRBJ1-2	CASSSAGRGYTF	TGTGCCAGTAGTAGCGCAGGGAGGGGCTACACCTTC
TRBV5-4	TRBD1	NA	TRBJ2-3	CASSFDAGTGGSDTQYF	TGTGCCAGCAGCTTTGACGCCGGGACAGGGGGTTCAGATACGCAGTATTTT
TRBV6-1	TRBD1	NA	TRBJ1-1	CASTHPGGQSTEAFF	TGTGCCAGCACTCACCCCGGGGGACAGTCCACTGAAGCTTTCTTT
TRBV5-1	TRBD2	NA	TRBJ2-3	CASSRLAVREDTQYF	TGCGCCAGCAGTAGGCTAGCGGTTAGAGAAGATACGCAGTATTTT
TRBV19	TRBD1	NA	TRBJ2-7	CASGETGLSYEQYF	TGTGCCAGCGGAGAGACAGGGCTCTCCTACGAGCAGTACTTC
TRBV19	TRBD1	NA	TRBJ2-7	CASSTGTVNYEQYF	TGTGCCAGTAGTACGGGGACAGTAAACTACGAGCAGTACTTC
TRBV7-9	NA	NA	TRBJ2-1	CASSLGPVYNEQFF	TGTGCCAGCAGCTTAGGACCTGTCTACAATGAGCAGTTCTTC
TRBV10-2	NA	NA	TRBJ2-5	CASSNGDLLAFETQYF	TGCGCCAGCAGCAATGGGGACCTACTAGCTTTCGAGACCCAGTACTTC
TRBV5-5	NA	NA	TRBJ1-2	CASSLGTLYGYTF	TGTGCCAGCAGCTTAGGGACCCTCTATGGCTACACCTTC
TRBV9	TRBD2	NA	TRBJ2-2	CASSPRTSGRITGELFF	TGTGCCAGCAGCCCTAGGACTAGCGGGAGAATTACCGGGGAGCTGTTTTTT
TRBV5-6	TRBD1	NA	TRBJ1-2	CASSSGQDYGYTF	TGTGCCAGCAGCTCTGGACAGGACTATGGCTACACCTTC
TRBV7-9	TRBD1	NA	TRBJ1-2	CASVAVTGRNYGYTF	TGTGCCAGCGTGGCGGTGACAGGGCGTAACTATGGCTACACCTTC
TRBV10-3	NA	NA	TRBJ2-7	CAGGLGMGEQYF	TGTGCCGGCGGGCTGGGGATGGGGGAGCAGTACTTC